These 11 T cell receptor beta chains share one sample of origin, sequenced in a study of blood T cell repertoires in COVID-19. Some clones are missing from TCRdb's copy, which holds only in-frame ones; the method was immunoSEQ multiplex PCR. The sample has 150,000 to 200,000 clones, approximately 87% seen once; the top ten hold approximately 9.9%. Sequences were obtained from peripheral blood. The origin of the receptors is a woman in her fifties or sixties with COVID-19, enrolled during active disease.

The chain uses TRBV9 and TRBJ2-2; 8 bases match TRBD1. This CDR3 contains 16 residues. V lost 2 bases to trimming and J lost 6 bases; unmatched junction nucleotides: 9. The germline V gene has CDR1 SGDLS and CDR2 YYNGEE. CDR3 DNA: TGTGCCAGCAGCGTGGCGTACAGGGGGTCGTCCGGGGAGCTGTTTTTT. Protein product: CASSVAYRGSSGELFF. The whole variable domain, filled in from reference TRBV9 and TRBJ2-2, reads DSGVTQTPKHLITATGQRVTLRCSPRSGDLSVYWYQQSLDQGLQFLIQYYNGEERAKGNILERFSAQQFPDLHSELNLSSLELGDSALYFCASSVAYRGSSGELFFGEGSRLTVL.

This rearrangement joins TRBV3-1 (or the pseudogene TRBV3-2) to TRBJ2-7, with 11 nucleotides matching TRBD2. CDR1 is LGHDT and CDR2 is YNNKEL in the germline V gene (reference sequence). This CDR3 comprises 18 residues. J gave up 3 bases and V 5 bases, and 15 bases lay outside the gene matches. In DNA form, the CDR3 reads TGTGCCAGCAGCTTATCGAGTCGGGAGACTAGCGGGATCTACGAGCAGTACTTC. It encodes CASSLSSRETSGIYEQYF.

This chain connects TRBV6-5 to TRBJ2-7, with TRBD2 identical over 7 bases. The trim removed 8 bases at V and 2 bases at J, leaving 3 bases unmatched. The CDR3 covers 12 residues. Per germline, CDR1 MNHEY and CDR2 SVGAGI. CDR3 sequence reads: CASRGRAYEQYF. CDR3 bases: TGTGCCAGCCGCGGGAGAGCCTACGAGCAGTACTTC.

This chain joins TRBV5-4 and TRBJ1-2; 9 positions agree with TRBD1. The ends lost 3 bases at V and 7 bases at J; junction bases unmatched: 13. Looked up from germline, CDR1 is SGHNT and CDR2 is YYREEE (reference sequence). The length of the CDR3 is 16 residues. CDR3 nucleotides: TGTGCCAGCAGCTCTTTGCTCCGGACAGGGGAAAGTGGCTACACCTTC. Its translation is CASSSLLRTGESGYTF.

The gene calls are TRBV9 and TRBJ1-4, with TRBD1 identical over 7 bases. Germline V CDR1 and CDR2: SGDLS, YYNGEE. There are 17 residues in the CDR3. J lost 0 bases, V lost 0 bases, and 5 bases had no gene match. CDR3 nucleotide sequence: TGTGCCAGCAGCGTAGACCACAGGGGTGCAACTAATGAAAAACTGTTTTTT. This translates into CASSVDHRGATNEKLFF.

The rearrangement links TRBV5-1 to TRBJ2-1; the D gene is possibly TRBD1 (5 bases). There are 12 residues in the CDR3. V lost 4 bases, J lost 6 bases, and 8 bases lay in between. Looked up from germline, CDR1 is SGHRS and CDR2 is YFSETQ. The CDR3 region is CASSPRVNEQFF. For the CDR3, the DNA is TGCGCCAGCAGCCCCAGGGTCAATGAGCAGTTCTTC.

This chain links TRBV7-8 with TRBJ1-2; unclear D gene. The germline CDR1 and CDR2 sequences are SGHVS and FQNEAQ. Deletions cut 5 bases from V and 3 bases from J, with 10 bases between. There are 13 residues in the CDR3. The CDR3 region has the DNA TGTGCCAGCAGCCGACGCGAGGACTATGGCTACACCTTC. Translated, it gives CASSRREDYGYTF.

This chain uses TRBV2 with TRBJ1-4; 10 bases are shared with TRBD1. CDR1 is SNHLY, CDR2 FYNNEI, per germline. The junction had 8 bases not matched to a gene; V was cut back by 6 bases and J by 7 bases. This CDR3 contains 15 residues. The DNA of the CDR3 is TGTGCCAGCAGCTCTGGGGGACAGGGGTTTGAAAAACTGTTTTTT. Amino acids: CASSSGGQGFEKLFF.

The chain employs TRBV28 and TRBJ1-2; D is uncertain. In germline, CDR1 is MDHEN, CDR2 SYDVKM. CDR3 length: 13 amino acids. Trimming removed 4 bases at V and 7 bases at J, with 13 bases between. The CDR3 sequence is CASSSRERTGYTF. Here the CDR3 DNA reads TGTGCCAGCAGTTCCCGGGAGCGCACTGGCTACACCTTC.

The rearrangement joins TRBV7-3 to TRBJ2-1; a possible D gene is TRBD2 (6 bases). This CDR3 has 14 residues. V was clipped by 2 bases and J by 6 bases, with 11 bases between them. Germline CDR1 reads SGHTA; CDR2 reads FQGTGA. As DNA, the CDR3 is TGTGCCAGCAGCTTAGCGGGAAGTCGCAATGAGCAGTTCTTC. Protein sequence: CASSLAGSRNEQFF.

The CDR3: CASSRYSGSGYTF. The DNA for the CDR3 is TGTGCCAGCAGCCGATACAGTGGGTCTGGCTACACCTTC. The chain uses TRBV6-5 and TRBJ1-2, with unresolved D. V was shortened by 6 bases and J by 7 bases, with 15 bases between the two germline ends. This CDR3 comprises 13 residues. Germline V lookup: CDR1 MNHEY, CDR2 SVGAGI.